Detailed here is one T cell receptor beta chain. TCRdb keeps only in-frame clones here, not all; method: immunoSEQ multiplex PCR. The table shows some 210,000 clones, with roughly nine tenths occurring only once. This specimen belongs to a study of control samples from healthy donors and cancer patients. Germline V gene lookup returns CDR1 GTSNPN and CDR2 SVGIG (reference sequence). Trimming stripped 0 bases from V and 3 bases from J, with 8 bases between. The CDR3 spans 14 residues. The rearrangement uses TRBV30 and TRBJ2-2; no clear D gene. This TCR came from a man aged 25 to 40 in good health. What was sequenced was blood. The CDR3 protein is CAWSVARHTGELFF. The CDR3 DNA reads TGTGCCTGGAGTGTTGCCAGGCACACCGGGGAGCTGTTTTTT.